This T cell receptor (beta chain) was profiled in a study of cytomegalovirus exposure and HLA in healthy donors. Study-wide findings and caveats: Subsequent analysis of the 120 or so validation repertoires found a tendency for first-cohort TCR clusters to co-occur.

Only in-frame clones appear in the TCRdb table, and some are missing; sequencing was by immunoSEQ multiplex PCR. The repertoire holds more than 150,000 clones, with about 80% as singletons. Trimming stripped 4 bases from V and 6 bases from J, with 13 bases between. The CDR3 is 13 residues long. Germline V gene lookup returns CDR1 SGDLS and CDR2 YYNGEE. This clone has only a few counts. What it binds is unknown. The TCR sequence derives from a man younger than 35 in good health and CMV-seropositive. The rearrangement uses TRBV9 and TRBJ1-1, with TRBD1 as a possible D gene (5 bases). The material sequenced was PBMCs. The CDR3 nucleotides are TGTGCCAGCAGCTTCCCGGGGGACTCTGAAGCTTTCTTT. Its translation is CASSFPGDSEAFF.